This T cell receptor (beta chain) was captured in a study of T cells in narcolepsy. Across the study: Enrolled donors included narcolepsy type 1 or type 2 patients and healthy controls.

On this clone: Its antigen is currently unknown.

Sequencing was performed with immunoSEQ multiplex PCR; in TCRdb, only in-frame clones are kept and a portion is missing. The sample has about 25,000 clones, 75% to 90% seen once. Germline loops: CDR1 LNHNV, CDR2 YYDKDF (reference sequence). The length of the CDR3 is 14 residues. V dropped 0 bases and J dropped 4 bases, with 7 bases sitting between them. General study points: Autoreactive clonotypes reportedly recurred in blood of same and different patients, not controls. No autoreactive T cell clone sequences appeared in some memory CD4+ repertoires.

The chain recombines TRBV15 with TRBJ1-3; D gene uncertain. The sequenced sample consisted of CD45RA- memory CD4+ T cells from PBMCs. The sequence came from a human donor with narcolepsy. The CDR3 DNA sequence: TGTGCCACCAGCAGAGATTTTGGCGGAAACACCATATATTTT. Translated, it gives CATSRDFGGNTIYF.